A selection of T cell receptor beta chains follows, all from one sample in a study of T-cell memory formation after mild COVID-19. In TCRdb, the 5' RACE reads were re-called with MiXCR into one record per CDR3 protein. The sample shows under 300,000 distinct CDR3 sequences, 8% to 10% of them seen only once. The sample consisted of PBMCs or a T cell subset sorted from them (not recorded which). All receptors derive from a man aged 18 to 29 who had mild COVID-19 (a few samples of this study predate the infection). Cell type and time point are not known. CDR3s include the opening cysteine and the closing phenylalanine or tryptophan.

TRBJ1-6 | TRBV7-6 | CASSLAESGIRSPLHF
TRBJ2-2 | TRBV24-1 | CATSDPPGTGGDLNTGELFF
TRBJ2-3 | TRBV7-3 | CASSPQAGNADTQYF
TRBJ1-2 | TRBV6-5 | CASSSTGETDGYTF
TRBJ2-6 | TRBV4-3 | CASSQDSGISGANVLTF
TRBJ2-2 | TRBV5-1 | CASSAGTVNTGELFF
TRBJ1-3 | TRBV19 | CASNYRTSGNTIYF
TRBJ1-6 | TRBV7-2 | CASSLEPALGYNSPLHF
TRBJ2-1 | TRBV20-1 | CSANPGGPVDEQFF
TRBJ2-5 | TRBV10-3 | CAIGTSGQETQYF
TRBJ1-1 | TRBV28 | CACGSVNTEAFF
TRBJ1-1 | TRBV5-4 | CASSRFSRDTEAFF
TRBJ2-3 | TRBV7-2 | CASSRGGAEDTQYF
TRBJ2-7 | TRBV7-2 | CASSTSGQPGYEQYF
TRBJ2-1 | TRBV7-6 | CASSLEASGGSYNEQFF
TRBJ2-5 | TRBV7-8 | CASSLASGETQYF
TRBJ1-1 | TRBV11-2 | CASSLTHTEAFF
TRBJ1-2 | TRBV6-5 | CASSYSILKDSRYTF
TRBJ2-3 | TRBV20-1 | CSAFLAVTDTQYF
TRBJ1-1 | TRBV27 | CASSWSHNSFGREAFF
TRBJ2-1 | TRBV7-9 | CASSLGTGWDEQFF
TRBJ1-5 | TRBV12-3/TRBV12-4 | CASSLGVGSNQPQHF
TRBJ2-2 | TRBV7-9 | CASSFPGELFF
TRBJ2-1 | TRBV10-3 | CATRGGGARNNNEQFF
TRBJ1-1 | TRBV2 | CASRPGTSKTEAFF
TRBJ2-1 | TRBV28 | CASSLAASGHNEQFF
TRBJ1-1 | TRBV5-1 | CASSLGGVQNTEAFF
TRBJ2-5 | TRBV20-1 | CSARPVLESETQYF